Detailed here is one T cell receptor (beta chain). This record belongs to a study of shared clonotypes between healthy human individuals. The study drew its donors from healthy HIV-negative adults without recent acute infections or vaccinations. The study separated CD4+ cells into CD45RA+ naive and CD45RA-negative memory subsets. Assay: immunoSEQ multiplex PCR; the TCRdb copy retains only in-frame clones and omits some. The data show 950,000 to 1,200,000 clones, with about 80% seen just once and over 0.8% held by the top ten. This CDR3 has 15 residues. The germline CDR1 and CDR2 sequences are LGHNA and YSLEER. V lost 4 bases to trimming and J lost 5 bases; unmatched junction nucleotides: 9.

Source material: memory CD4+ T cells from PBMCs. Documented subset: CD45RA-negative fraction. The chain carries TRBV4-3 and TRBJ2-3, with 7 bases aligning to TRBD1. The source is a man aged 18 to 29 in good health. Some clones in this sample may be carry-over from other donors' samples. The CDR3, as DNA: TGCGCCAGCAGCCGCGGACAGGCCCGGCAAGATACGCAGTATTTT. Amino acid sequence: CASSRGQARQDTQYF.